This TCR beta chain came from a study of OX40 agonist ivuxolimab in advanced cancers. A note on the overall study: Ivuxolimab, which targeted the costimulatory receptor OX40 (CD134), was an agonistic, fully human IgG2 monoclonal antibody. Intravenous ivuxolimab was administered to patients every 2 weeks at six dose levels: 0.01, 0.1, 0.3, 1.5, 3 and 10 mg/kg. Among the roughly 50 dose-escalation patients, 19 had hepatocellular carcinoma, around 15 melanoma, 9 renal cell carcinoma and 9 head and neck cancer. In the dose-escalation cohort, 75% to 85% of patients were male, and the mean age was roughly 60 years with a range of roughly 20 to 85. Prior anti-PD-1, anti-PD-L1 or anti-CTLA-4 therapy was permitted, and checkpoint inhibitors had been received by roughly 40% of dose-escalation patients. Three dose-escalation patients achieved partial responses, one with hepatocellular carcinoma and two with cutaneous melanoma. Peripheral TCRbeta sequencing aimed to test whether ivuxolimab altered TCR sequence diversity and caused clonal T-cell expansion. The paper describes the monotherapy dose-escalation part (N = 52 patients) of the phase I trial of ivuxolimab.

The research as a whole found: Which antigens the clonally expanded peripheral T cells were specific for was not determined. On average, CD8+ T cells showed more expanded clones than CD4+ T cells after ivuxolimab. At doses of 0.1 to 3.0 mg/kg, clonal expansion of both CD4+ and CD8+ T cells in blood was seen between baseline and week 6. Low levels of normalized T-cell clonal expansion were also shown by some nonresponding patients. In partial responders in the 0.1-3.0 mg/kg groups, normalized peripheral clonal expansion was found to be among the lowest, especially among CD8+ T cells.

The trial excluded patients who had a history of autoimmune disease or who were on systemic immunosuppression. In every dose cohort, peripheral blood was drawn for TCR sequencing at baseline, cycle 4 day 1, and cycle 7 day 1. The samples were drawn from a first-in-human, open-label, multicenter phase I dose-escalation trial of ivuxolimab. The trial enrolled adults with locally advanced or metastatic head and neck squamous cell, hepatocellular, melanoma or renal cell carcinoma. CD4+ and CD8+ T cells were sorted separately from peripheral blood before TCR sequencing. Regarding this clone: Its recognized antigen is unknown. No clone much larger than this one lies a single base away; base qualities are absent.

CDR1 LNHDA and CDR2 SQIVND were looked up in the germline V gene (reference sequence). After removal of 7 bases from V and 4 bases from J, the junction retains 6 bases not matched to a gene. From the cysteine up to the phenylalanine, the CDR3 has a length of 14 residues. Of the read, only the CDR3 DNA is kept; its 42 bases are in frame from base 1. To sequence the TCRbeta CDR3 region, genomic DNA was isolated from the sorted cells. The immunoSEQ Assay was used to sequence the TCRbeta CDR3 regions. This immuneACCESS table, as held by TCRdb, lists in-frame sequences with V and J called but not all clones. Of the missing ones, under half trace to an unresolved V gene in checked studies; the others have no known cause. Here the sample has some 59,000 clones; 80% to 90% occur a single time. The ten top clones hold roughly 2.4% of the sample.

The source was CD4+ or CD8+ T cells sorted from blood, collected in a trial of the OX40 agonist ivuxolimab. The sequence was collected from an adult with an advanced solid tumor such as melanoma, head and neck, liver or kidney cancer. The V gene is TRBV19 and the J gene is TRBJ2-1; 8 bases in between match TRBD2. The DNA sequence is as follows: TGTGCCAGTAAGGCAAGCGGGGGATACAATGAGCAGTTCTTC. Translation gives CASKASGGYNEQFF.